One and the same sample provided the 25 T cell receptor beta chains below, sequenced in a study of T cells in Graves' hyperthyroidism and ophthalmopathy. Amplification of TCR beta CDR3 regions used RNA as the template. A set of HTBI primers served as the primers for a first-round RT-PCR of the TCR CDR3. TCRdb independently ran MiXCR on the multiplex PCR reads; one entry per CDR3 protein. In the table there are roughly 500,000 distinct CDR3 sequences, 46% of which are singletons. The sample taken for sequencing was peripheral blood or thyroid tissue (not recorded which). Receptors were obtained from an adult woman with Graves' disease, either hyperthyroidism or ophthalmopathy (not recorded which).

On this clonotype itself: A single base separates this from a much larger clone, so it may be a read error. In nucleotides, the CDR3 is TGTGCCGGCAGCCTAAGGGACAGGGGCCTCCCCGGGGAGCTGTTTTTT. Residues: CAGSLRDRGLPGELFF. The chain links TRBV7-9 to TRBJ2-2; TRBD1 matches at 10 bases. The CDR3 is 16 residues long. The germline V gene has CDR1 SEHNR and CDR2 FQNEAQ (reference sequence).

This clonotype was seen a few times. V usage is TRBV24-1 and J usage is TRBJ2-2, with 7 bases aligning to TRBD1. The V gene's germline CDR1 is KGHDR and CDR2 SFDVKD. J lost 1 base, V lost 11 bases, and 15 bases had no gene match. The CDR3 runs 17 residues. The CDR3 nucleotides read TGTGCCAGCACCAACCACGCCGGGACAGAGAACACCGGGGAGCTGTTTTTT. This encodes CASTNHAGTENTGELFF.

This sequence joins TRBV29-1 and TRBJ1-2; perhaps TRBD1 as D (6 bases). Between the trimmed V and J ends, which lost 4 bases and 6 bases, there was a span of 15 bases. The germline gives CDR1 SQVTM, CDR2 ANQGSEA. The CDR3 runs to 13 residues. CDR3 nucleotide sequence: TGCAGCGTTGGTGGACAGCTACTTGATGGCTACACCTTC. Its protein product is CSVGGQLLDGYTF.

The V and J genes are TRBV3-1 and TRBJ1-1; D uncertain. Germline V gene data show CDR1 as LGHDT and CDR2 as YNNKEL (reference sequence). The CDR3 is 13 residues long. V was shortened by 4 bases and J by 8 bases, with 14 bases between the two germline ends. The CDR3 bases are TGTGCCAGCAGCCGGAACAGCCCATCAGAAGCTTTCTTT. Protein sequence: CASSRNSPSEAFF.

The chain joins TRBV10-2 to TRBJ1-5, with 9 bases matching TRBD1. This CDR3 is 14 amino acids long. The germline V gene encodes CDR1 WSHSY and CDR2 SAAADI. The J segment lost 1 base and the V segment lost 6 bases, leaving 1 base of the junction unmatched. The CDR3 DNA follows: TGCGCCAGCAGAGGGACAGGGAGCAATCAGCCCCAGCATTTT. This codes for CASRGTGSNQPQHF.

The chain employs TRBV6-1 and TRBJ2-7, with D hard to call. This CDR3 contains 12 residues. Trimming took off 3 bases at V and 0 bases at J, with 3 bases between the two ends. Germline V gives CDR1 MNHNS, CDR2 SASEGT. In nucleotides, the CDR3 is TGTGCCAGCAGTGACGTCTCCTACGAGCAGTACTTC. Translation: CASSDVSYEQYF.

On this clonotype: The conserved phenylalanine or tryptophan is not found at the CDR3 terminus, so this likely reflects a read error. The DNA is omitted, as the CDR3 cannot be located on it reliably, and the CDR3 follows TCRdb's listing. The V and J genes are TRBV7-8 and TRBJ2-5; the DNA was not used to check the table's D call, TRBD1. The CDR3 sequence runs 8 residues, both termini included. Germline CDR1 SGHVS, CDR2 FQNEAQ. This CDR3 is CASSLNRL.

This clonotype appeared many times. CDR3 in DNA: TGTGCCAGCGGTTGGGACAGGGGCGAGAATCAGCCCCAGCATTTT. As protein: CASGWDRGENQPQHF. J is TRBJ1-5 and V is TRBV27, with 10 bases that match TRBD1. This CDR3 spans 15 amino acids. Germline trimming cut 8 bases from V and 4 bases from J; bases unmatched to any gene: 8. Germline V CDR1 and CDR2: MNHEY, SMNVEV (reference sequence).

This clonotype occurred many times. The chain recombines TRBV12-3 or TRBV12-4 with TRBJ2-7; D is uncertain. Trimming stripped 5 bases from V and 3 bases from J, with 8 bases between. The CDR3 spans 12 residues. CDR3 DNA sequence: TGTGCCAGCAGTCTCGAATTCTACGAGCAGTACTTC. Amino acid sequence: CASSLEFYEQYF.

The genes are TRBV7-9 and TRBJ2-7, with a possible D match to TRBD2 (5 bases). The better agreement between TRBJ2-1 and the DNA end casts doubt on the J call. The CDR3 has 16 residues. CDR1 is SEHNR and CDR2 is FQNEAQ in the germline V gene (reference sequence). The CDR3 DNA reads as TGTGCCAGCAGCTTAGAGGACTCGATCTCCTACAATGAGCAGTTCTTC. Its protein product is CASSLEDSISYNEQFF.

This clonotype was counted many times. The chain recombines TRBV20-1 with TRBJ1-2; 9 nucleotides agree with TRBD1. Trimming cost V 1 base and J 7 bases; bases outside gene matches: 13. The CDR3 runs to 16 residues. Germline V gene sequence: CDR1 DFQATT, CDR2 SNEGSKA (reference sequence). CDR3 bases: TGCAGTGCTAGAGGGCCCCAAAGGGACAGGGCTTTTGGCTACACCTTC. Translation gives CSARGPQRDRAFGYTF.

Worth noting for this clonotype: This CDR3 is missing its conserved last phenylalanine or tryptophan, likely due to a read error. The chain couples TRBV20-1 to TRBJ2-5; D is uncertain. CDR1 and CDR2 from the germline V gene are DFQATT and SNEGSKA (reference sequence). Trimming shortened V by 8 bases and J by 3 bases, and 13 bases separated the two germline ends. This CDR3 has 12 amino acids. In DNA form, the CDR3 reads TGCAGTACGGTGGGCTCGGAAGAGACCCAGTACCTC. This sequence encodes CSTVGSEETQYL.

This rearrangement joins TRBV12-3 or TRBV12-4 to TRBJ2-2; TRBD1 matches 8 bases. After removal of 5 bases from V and 0 bases from J, the junction contained 2 bases not matched to a gene. CDR3 length equals 15 residues. CDR3 coding DNA: TGTGCCAGCAGTCCGGACAGGGCGAACACCGGGGAGCTGTTTTTT. It codes for CASSPDRANTGELFF.

V is TRBV20-1 and J is TRBJ2-2; D remains unclear. Germline CDR1 DFQATT, CDR2 SNEGSKA (reference sequence). This CDR3 region has 11 residues. The V gene lost 6 bases and the J gene lost 8 bases, with 10 bases spanning the gap. DNA of the CDR3: TGCAGTGCCACCCTGGGTGGGGAGCTGTTTTTT. Amino acid sequence: CSATLGGELFF.

This sequence joins TRBV29-1 and TRBJ1-3; the D gene is possibly TRBD1 (5 bases). There are 12 residues in the CDR3. The germline V gene has CDR1 SQVTM and CDR2 ANQGSEA. V was cut by 7 bases and J by 0 bases, with 7 bases left in between. CDR3 in DNA: TGCAGCGGACAGAGCTCTGGAAACACCATATATTTT. Its translation is CSGQSSGNTIYF.

This clonotype was counted once. V is TRBV24-1 and J is TRBJ1-5; D call uncertain. Trimming pared 7 bases from V and 9 bases from J, leaving 6 bases between. The CDR3 spans 10 residues. Germline values: CDR1 KGHDR, CDR2 SFDVKD. DNA for the CDR3: TGTGCCACCAGGGATATGCCCCAGCATTTT. Protein: CATRDMPQHF.

The chain carries TRBV7-9 and TRBJ2-7; TRBD2 might be the D (5 bases). The V gene's germline CDR1 is SEHNR and CDR2 FQNEAQ (reference sequence). This CDR3 spans 13 amino acids. Trimming took 5 bases from V and 2 from J, leaving 10 bases between them. CDR3 sequence (DNA): TGTGCCAGCAGCCAAGCGGCCGCCTACGAGCAGTACTTC. It specifies CASSQAAAYEQYF.

V and J are TRBV2 and TRBJ1-2, with TRBD1 identical over 11 bases. The germline gives CDR1 SNHLY, CDR2 FYNNEI. V trimming: 8 bases; J trimming: 6 bases; junction bases outside the gene matches: 11. There are 15 residues in the CDR3. DNA of the CDR3: TGTGCCAGCCCTCGACCGGGACAGGGGGTGAATGGCTACACCTTC. Translation gives CASPRPGQGVNGYTF.

V gene TRBV5-1 combines with J gene TRBJ1-6; 10 positions agree with TRBD1. This CDR3 contains 16 residues. Trimming took 4 bases from V and 9 from J; bases not matched to a gene: 10. Germline CDR1 is SGHRS and CDR2 is YFSETQ. The CDR3 DNA follows: TGCGCCAGCAGCCCTAGCGGGACAGGGGTGGCTTCACCCCTCCACTTT. It specifies CASSPSGTGVASPLHF. The whole variable domain, remainder taken from reference TRBV5-1 and TRBJ1-6, is KAGVTQTPRYLIKTRGQQVTLSCSPISGHRSVSWYQQTPGQGLQFLFEYFSETQRNKGNFPGRFSGRQFSNSRSEMNVSTLELGDSALYLCASSPSGTGVASPLHFGNGTRLTVT.

This clonotype was counted ten times or more. The chain uses TRBV5-1 and TRBJ1-4, with D hard to call. Germline CDR1 SGHRS, CDR2 YFSETQ. The V end lost 4 bases, the J end lost 8 bases, and 12 bases lay between the germline ends. This CDR3 spans 13 amino acids. The chain's CDR3 is CASSNYLGEKLFF. DNA of the CDR3: TGCGCCAGCAGCAACTATCTGGGGGAAAAACTGTTTTTT.

V is TRBV11-2 and J is TRBJ2-5; D may be TRBD1 (5 bases). This CDR3 has 14 residues. Germline lookup yields CDR1 SGHAT and CDR2 FQNNGV. Trimming removed 5 bases from V and 5 bases from J, with 15 bases in between. In DNA form, the CDR3 reads TGTGCCAGCAGCCCATGGGCAGGGCGGGAGACCCAGTACTTC. Residues: CASSPWAGRETQYF.

This clonotype showed up just once. The chain couples TRBV10-3 to TRBJ1-2; D is unresolved. This CDR3 contains 16 residues. From germline, CDR1 is ENHRY and CDR2 SYGVKD. V was trimmed by 6 bases and J by 3 bases, leaving 20 bases between them. In DNA, the CDR3 is TGTGCCATCAGCGCCGTTGAGGACGGAGGTTACTATGGCTACACCTTC. Residues: CAISAVEDGGYYGYTF.

For this clonotype: A read error may explain this, as a much larger clone is one base away. The chain links TRBV10-3 to TRBJ1-1, with 9 nucleotides matching TRBD1. CDR1 and CDR2 (germline): ENHRY, SYGVKD. CDR3 length: 14 residues. V shed 6 bases and J 2 bases; nucleotides not matched to a gene: 4. DNA of the CDR3: TGTGCCATCAGAGACAGGGGGGACAACACTGAAGCTTTCTTT. Translation: CAIRDRGDNTEAFF.

This rearrangement joins TRBV16 to TRBJ1-5; D is unclear. V was trimmed by 4 bases and J by 11 bases, leaving 27 bases between them. Germline V gene data show CDR1 as KGHSY and CDR2 as FQNENV. This CDR3 region has 17 residues. CDR3 DNA: TGTGCCAGCAGCCGAGCGACTAGCGGGAGTTTGGAAGAGACCCAGCATTTT. As protein: CASSRATSGSLEETQHF.

Only a few counts were recorded for this clonotype. This chain connects TRBV10-3 to TRBJ2-3; no reliable D call. V lost 3 bases, J lost 5 bases, and 18 bases lay in between. CDR1 and CDR2 from the germline V gene are ENHRY and SYGVKD. The CDR3 sequence is 16 residues long. The DNA for the CDR3 is TGTGCCATCAGTGACCAAGGCCATACTAAGGGAGATACGCAGTATTTT. It translates to CAISDQGHTKGDTQYF.